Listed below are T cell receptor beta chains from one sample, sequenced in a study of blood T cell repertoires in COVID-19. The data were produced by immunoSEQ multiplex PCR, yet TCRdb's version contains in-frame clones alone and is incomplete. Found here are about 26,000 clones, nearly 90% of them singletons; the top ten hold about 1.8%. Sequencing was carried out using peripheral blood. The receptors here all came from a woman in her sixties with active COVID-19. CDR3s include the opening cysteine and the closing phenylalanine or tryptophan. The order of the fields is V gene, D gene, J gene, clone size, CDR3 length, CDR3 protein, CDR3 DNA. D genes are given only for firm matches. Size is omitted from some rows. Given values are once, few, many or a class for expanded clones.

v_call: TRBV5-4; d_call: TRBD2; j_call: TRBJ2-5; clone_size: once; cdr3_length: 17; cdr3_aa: CASSVGTSGDGGETQYF; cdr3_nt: TGTGCCAGCAGCGTCGGGACTAGCGGGGACGGCGGAGAGACCCAGTACTTC
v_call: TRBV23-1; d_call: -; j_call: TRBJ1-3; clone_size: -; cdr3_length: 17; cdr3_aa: CASSPTGLTVSGNTIYF; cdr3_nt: TGCGCCAGCAGTCCTACTGGACTGACTGTCTCTGGAAACACCATATATTTT
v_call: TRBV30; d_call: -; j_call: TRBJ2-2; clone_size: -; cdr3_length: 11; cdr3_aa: CAWIYTGELFF; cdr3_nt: TGTGCCTGGATATACACCGGGGAGCTGTTTTTT
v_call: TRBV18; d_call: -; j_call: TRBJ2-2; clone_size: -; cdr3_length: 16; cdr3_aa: CASSPRRATNTGELFF; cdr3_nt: TGTGCCAGCTCACCACGCAGGGCCACAAACACCGGGGAGCTGTTTTTT
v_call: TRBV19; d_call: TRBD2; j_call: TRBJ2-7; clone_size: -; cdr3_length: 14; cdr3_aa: CASSIPAGVGQQYF; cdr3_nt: TGTGCCAGTAGTATTCCAGCGGGAGTAGGCCAGCAGTACTTC
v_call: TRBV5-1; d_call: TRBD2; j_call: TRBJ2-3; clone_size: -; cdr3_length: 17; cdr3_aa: CASSPTLAGGMRDTQYF; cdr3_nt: TGCGCCAGCAGCCCCACACTAGCGGGAGGTATGCGAGATACGCAGTATTTT
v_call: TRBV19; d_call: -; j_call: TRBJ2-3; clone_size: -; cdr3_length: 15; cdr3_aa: CASSIGFRNTDTQYF; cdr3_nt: TGTGCCAGTAGTATCGGGTTTCGGAACACAGATACGCAGTATTTT
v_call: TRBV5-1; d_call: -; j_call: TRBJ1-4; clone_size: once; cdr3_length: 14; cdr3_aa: CASSPRGDWEKLFF; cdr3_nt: TGCGCCAGCAGTCCGCGGGGGGACTGGGAAAAACTGTTTTTT
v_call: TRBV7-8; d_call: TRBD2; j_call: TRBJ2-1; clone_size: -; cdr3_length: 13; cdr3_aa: CASSLVRSGSGLF; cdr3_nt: TGTGCCAGCAGCTTAGTGAGGAGCGGGAGTGGGCTCTTC
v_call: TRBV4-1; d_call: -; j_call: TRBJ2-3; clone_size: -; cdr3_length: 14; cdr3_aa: CASSSPARTDTQYF; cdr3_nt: TGCGCCAGCAGCTCCCCGGCCAGGACAGATACGCAGTATTTT
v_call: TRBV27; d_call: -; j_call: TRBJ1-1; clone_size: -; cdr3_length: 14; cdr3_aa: CASSLGPVNTEAFF; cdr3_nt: TGTGCCAGCAGCCTAGGCCCTGTGAACACTGAAGCTTTCTTT
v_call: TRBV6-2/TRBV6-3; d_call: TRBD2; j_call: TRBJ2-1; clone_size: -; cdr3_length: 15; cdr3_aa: CASSSGSSGHNEQFF; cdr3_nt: TGTGCCAGCAGTTCCGGTTCTAGCGGCCACAATGAGCAGTTCTTC
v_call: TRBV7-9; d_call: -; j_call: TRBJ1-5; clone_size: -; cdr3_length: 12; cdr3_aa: CASSLYDQPQHF; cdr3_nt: TGTGCCAGCAGCTTATATGATCAGCCCCAGCATTTT
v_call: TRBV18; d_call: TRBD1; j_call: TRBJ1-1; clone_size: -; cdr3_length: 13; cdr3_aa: CASSSRGDTEAFF; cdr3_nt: TGTGCCAGCTCCTCCAGGGGGGACACTGAAGCTTTCTTT
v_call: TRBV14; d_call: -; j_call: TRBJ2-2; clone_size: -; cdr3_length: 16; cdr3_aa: CASSQGHPLRSGELFF; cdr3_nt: TGTGCCAGCAGCCAAGGACATCCCCTACGGTCAGGGGAGCTGTTTTTT
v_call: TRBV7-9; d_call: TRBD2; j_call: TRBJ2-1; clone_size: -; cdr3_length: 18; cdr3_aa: CASSSMSIAGGLGNEQFF; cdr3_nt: TGTGCCAGCAGCTCAATGTCTATAGCGGGAGGGCTAGGAAATGAGCAGTTCTTC
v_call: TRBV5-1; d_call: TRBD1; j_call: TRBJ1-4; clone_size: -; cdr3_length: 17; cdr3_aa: CASSTGQGFFTNEKLFF; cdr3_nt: TGCGCCAGCAGCACAGGACAGGGCTTCTTCACTAATGAAAAACTGTTTTTT